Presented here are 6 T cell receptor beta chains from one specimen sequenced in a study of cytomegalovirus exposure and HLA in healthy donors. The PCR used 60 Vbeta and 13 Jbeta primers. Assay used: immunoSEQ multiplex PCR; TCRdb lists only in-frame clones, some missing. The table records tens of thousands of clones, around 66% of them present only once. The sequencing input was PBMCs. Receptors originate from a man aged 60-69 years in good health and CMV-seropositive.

In nucleotides, the CDR3 is TGTGCCAGCAGCTTAGCTATGGGGACAGTTGACGAGCAGTACTTC. Translation: CASSLAMGTVDEQYF. The genes are TRBV7-2 and TRBJ2-7; 7 bases are a match to TRBD1. Germline V gives CDR1 SGHTA, CDR2 FQGNSA. The CDR3 consists of 15 residues. V trimming: 0 bases; J trimming: 5 bases; junction bases outside the gene matches: 7.

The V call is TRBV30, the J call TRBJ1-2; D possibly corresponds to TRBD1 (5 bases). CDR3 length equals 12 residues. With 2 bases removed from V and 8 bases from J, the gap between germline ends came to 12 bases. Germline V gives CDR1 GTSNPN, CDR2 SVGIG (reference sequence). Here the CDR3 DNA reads TGTGCCTGGAGTAAAACAGGCGGCGGCTACACCTTC. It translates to CAWSKTGGGYTF.

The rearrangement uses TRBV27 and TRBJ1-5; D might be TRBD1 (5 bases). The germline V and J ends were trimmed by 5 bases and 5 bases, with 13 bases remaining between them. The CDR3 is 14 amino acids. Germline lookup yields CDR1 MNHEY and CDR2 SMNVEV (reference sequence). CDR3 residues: CASSTRRDYQPQHF. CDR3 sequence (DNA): TGTGCCAGCAGTACCCGACGGGACTATCAGCCCCAGCATTTT.

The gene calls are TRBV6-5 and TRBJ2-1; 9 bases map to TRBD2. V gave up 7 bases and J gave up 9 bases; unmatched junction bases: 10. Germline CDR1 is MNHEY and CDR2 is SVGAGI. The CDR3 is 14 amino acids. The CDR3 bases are TGTGCCAGCATGAGGGTAGCGGGGGACATTGAGCAGTTCTTC. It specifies CASMRVAGDIEQFF.

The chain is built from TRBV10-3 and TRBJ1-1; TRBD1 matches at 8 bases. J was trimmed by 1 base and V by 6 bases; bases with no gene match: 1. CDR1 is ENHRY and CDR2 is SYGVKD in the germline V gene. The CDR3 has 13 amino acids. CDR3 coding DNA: TGTGCCATCAGGGACAGGGCGAACACTGAAGCTTTCTTT. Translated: CAIRDRANTEAFF.

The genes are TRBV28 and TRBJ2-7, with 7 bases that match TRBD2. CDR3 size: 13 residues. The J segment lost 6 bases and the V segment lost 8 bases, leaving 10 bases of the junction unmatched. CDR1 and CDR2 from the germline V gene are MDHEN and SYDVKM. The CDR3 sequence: CASLTPGGSEQYF. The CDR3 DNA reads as TGTGCCAGCCTAACCCCGGGCGGGAGCGAGCAGTACTTC.